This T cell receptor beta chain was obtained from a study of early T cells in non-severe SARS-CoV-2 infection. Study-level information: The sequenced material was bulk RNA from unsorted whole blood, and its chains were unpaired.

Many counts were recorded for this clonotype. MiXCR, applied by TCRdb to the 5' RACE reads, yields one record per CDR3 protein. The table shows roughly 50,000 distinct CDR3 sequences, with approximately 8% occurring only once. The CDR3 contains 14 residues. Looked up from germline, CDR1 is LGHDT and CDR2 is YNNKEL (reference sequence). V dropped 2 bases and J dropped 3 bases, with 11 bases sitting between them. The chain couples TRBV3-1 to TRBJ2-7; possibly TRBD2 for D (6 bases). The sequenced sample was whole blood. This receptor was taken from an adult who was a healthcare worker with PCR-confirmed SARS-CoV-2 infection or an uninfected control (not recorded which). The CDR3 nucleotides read TGTGCCAGCAGCCAAACGGGACTCAACTACGAGCAGTACTTC. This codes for CASSQTGLNYEQYF.